These 23 T cell receptor beta chains came from one sample sequenced in a study of immune characterization of retroperitoneal liposarcoma. TCRdb re-analysed the PCR reads in MiXCR, keeping a single row per CDR3 protein. The repertoire holds around 2,000 distinct CDR3 sequences, with approximately 28% as singletons. The sample was tumor tissue. The receptors stem from a female donor with retroperitoneal liposarcoma.

In its sample, this clonotype ranks as medium-sized. A much more abundant neighbour one base away suggests this may be a read error. This chain links TRBV6-1 with TRBJ2-1; D ambiguous. The J call may be incorrect, as the DNA end agrees better with TRBJ2-7. This CDR3 comprises 12 residues. Germline CDR1 MNHNS, CDR2 SASEGT. CDR3 in DNA: TGTGCCAGCAGTGAATTGGTGAGCGAGCAGTACTTC. It encodes CASSELVSEQYF.

The CDR3 DNA sequence: TGTGCCAGCAGCCCCCGAACTAGCACCTACCTTAGGGAGACCCAGTACTTC. The encoded protein is CASSPRTSTYLRETQYF. The J gene is TRBJ2-1, the V gene TRBV12-3 or TRBV12-4, with D possibly TRBD2 on 6 matching bases. TRBJ2-5 explains the end of the DNA better; the J call may be wrong. This CDR3 comprises 17 residues.

This clonotype is medium-sized in the sample. CDR3 in DNA: TGTGCCAGCAGTTACTCACCGACTCTGAACACCGGGGAGCTGTTTTTT. It yields the protein CASSYSPTLNTGELFF. V gene TRBV6-5 combines with J gene TRBJ2-2; unclear D gene. The V and J ends lost 0 bases and 1 base respectively, with 9 bases between them. The germline V gene has CDR1 MNHEY and CDR2 SVGAGI. CDR3 length: 16 amino acids.

This clonotype is categorized as large. The V and J genes are TRBV6-5 and TRBJ2-1; no definite D call. The ends were cut back, 0 bases at V and 13 bases at J, with 25 bases in the middle. The germline CDR1 and CDR2 sequences are MNHEY and SVGAGI. The CDR3 sequence is 17 residues long. The CDR3 sequence: CASSYSALRVLSETQFF. The CDR3, as DNA: TGTGCCAGCAGTTACTCTGCCTTAAGGGTGCTGTCGGAGACCCAGTTCTTC.

V is TRBV6-4 and J is TRBJ1-1; D not certain. Looked up from germline, CDR1 is MRHNA and CDR2 is SNTAGT. V lost 7 bases, J lost 5 bases, and 20 bases lay in between. This CDR3 has 15 residues. CDR3 region: CASKIPQRDQTEAFF. CDR3 nucleotide sequence: TGTGCCAGCAAGATACCCCAGAGGGATCAAACTGAAGCTTTCTTT.

The chain employs TRBV7-3 and TRBJ2-5, with 10 bases lining up with TRBD2. Looked up from germline, CDR1 is SGHTA and CDR2 is FQGTGA. Trimming cost V 5 bases and J 11 bases; bases outside gene matches: 14. This CDR3 contains 15 residues. CDR3 nucleotide sequence: TGTGCCAGCAGCGAAGGGACTAGCGTAGACAATGAGCAGTACTTC. Its translation is CASSEGTSVDNEQYF.

The CDR3 DNA follows: TGTGCCTGGTCGGTGTCTTTTTCCAATGAGCAGTTCTTC. The encoded protein is CAWSVSFSNEQFF. The chain recombines TRBV30 with TRBJ2-1; no definite D call. The CDR3 sequence is 13 residues long. V was clipped by 5 bases and J by 6 bases, with 14 bases between them. The germline gives CDR1 GTSNPN, CDR2 SVGIG (reference sequence).

This chain links TRBV6-6 with TRBJ2-3; 11 nucleotides line up with TRBD1. This CDR3 region has 17 residues. CDR1 is MNHNY and CDR2 is SVGAGI in the germline V gene (reference sequence). J gave up 4 bases and V 5 bases, and 11 bases lay outside the gene matches. CDR3 nucleotide sequence: TGTGCCAGCAGTCACCCCGAGTCGGGACAGGGGGCAGATACGCAGTATTTT. It codes for CASSHPESGQGADTQYF.

This clonotype qualifies as hyperexpanded (1% or more). The chain employs TRBV6-1 and TRBJ2-3; D gene ambiguous. The end of the DNA is better explained by TRBJ2-5, so the J call may be wrong. The CDR3 covers 14 residues. Germline CDR1 is MNHNS and CDR2 is SASEGT. CDR3 nucleotide sequence: TGTGCCAGCAGTGAAGGTTTGAGCCTCGGAACCCAGTACTTC. Translation gives CASSEGLSLGTQYF.

By share, this clonotype counts as medium-sized (0.01 to 0.1%). Just one base apart from a much larger clone, this may be a read error. Likely a read error: the CDR3 ends without its conserved phenylalanine or tryptophan. V and J are TRBV6-1 and TRBJ2-1, with 7 bases matching TRBD1. Judging by the DNA end, TRBJ2-5 fits better; the J call may be wrong. The CDR3 has 16 amino acids. The germline V gene encodes CDR1 MNHNS and CDR2 SASEGT. CDR3 sequence reads: CASRQGVTQQTETQYL. Here the CDR3 DNA reads TGTGCCAGCAGGCAGGGGGTGACCCAGCAGACGGAGACCCAGTACCTC.

This clonotype qualifies as medium-sized. The V and J genes are TRBV12-3 or TRBV12-4 and TRBJ2-6; 8 bases map to TRBD1. CDR3 length: 15 residues. The ends lost 7 bases at V and 2 bases at J; junction bases unmatched: 4. The CDR3 coding sequence is TGTGCCAGCACCTCGACAGGGGCTGGGGCCAACGTCCTGACTTTC. It encodes CASTSTGAGANVLTF.

This sequence joins TRBV6-1 and TRBJ2-1; no reliable D call. Germline CDR1 reads MNHNS; CDR2 reads SASEGT. The CDR3 is 12 amino acids. Between the trimmed V and J ends, which lost 11 bases and 9 bases, there was a span of 17 bases. The CDR3 sequence is CASSVLSGEQFF. The CDR3 DNA reads TGTGCCTCCTCGGTCCTGTCTGGTGAGCAGTTCTTC.

Judged by abundance, this clonotype is medium-sized. The chain has TRBV12-3 or TRBV12-4 and TRBJ2-1, with a possible D match to TRBD1 (6 bases). V lost 6 bases to trimming and J lost 1 base, with 16 bases between them. CDR3 length equals 16 residues. The CDR3 DNA sequence: TGTGCCAGCAGACGCCGGACAGAAACTTCCTACAATGAGCAGTTCTTC. Its protein product is CASRRRTETSYNEQFF.

Within the sample, this clonotype is medium-sized. J is TRBJ2-1 and V is TRBV6-1; the D call may be TRBD1 or TRBD2 (5 bases each). Near its end, the DNA agrees better with TRBJ2-7, so the J call may be wrong. The CDR3 spans 15 residues. Germline V gene lookup returns CDR1 MNHNS and CDR2 SASEGT. The CDR3 protein is CASSERGTGAYEQYF. CDR3 coding DNA: TGTGCCAGCAGTGAAAGGGGAACCGGGGCCTACGAGCAGTACTTC.

This rearrangement joins TRBV7-8 to TRBJ1-2, with a possible D match to TRBD1 (6 bases). Germline CDR1 reads SGHVS; CDR2 reads FQNEAQ. The CDR3 extends over 15 amino acids. V was shortened by 2 bases and J by 1 base, with 11 bases between the two germline ends. The chain's CDR3 is CASSLRRQDNYGYTF. DNA of the CDR3: TGTGCCAGCAGCTTACGCCGACAGGATAACTATGGCTACACCTTC. Together with reference TRBV7-8 and TRBJ1-2, the CDR3 gives the full variable domain: GAGVSQSPRYKVAKRGQDVALRCDPISGHVSLFWYQQALGQGPEFLTYFQNEAQLDKSGLPSDRFFAERPEGSVSTLKIQRTQQEDSAVYLCASSLRRQDNYGYTFGSGTRLTVV.

This clonotype is judged medium-sized. The gene calls are TRBV6-1 and TRBJ2-1, with 14 nucleotides matching TRBD2. The CDR3 covers 16 residues. The germline V gene encodes CDR1 MNHNS and CDR2 SASEGT. V gave up 7 bases and J gave up 10 bases; unmatched junction bases: 12. CDR3 region: CASIKTSGGDNYEQFF. CDR3 coding DNA: TGTGCCAGCATAAAGACTAGCGGGGGGGACAATTACGAGCAGTTCTTC.

Within the sample, this clonotype is medium-sized. The V call is TRBV7-2, the J call TRBJ2-5, with D unclear. Germline V gene sequence: CDR1 SGHTA, CDR2 FQGNSA. The CDR3 has 13 amino acids. V was pared by 1 base and J by 11 bases, with 14 bases between. This chain's CDR3 is CASSLDGSLEQYF. The CDR3 coding sequence is TGTGCCAGCAGCTTAGATGGATCCTTGGAGCAGTACTTC.

In this sample, this clonotype is large. V gene TRBV7-2 combines with J gene TRBJ2-1; TRBD1 might be the D (6 bases). The CDR3 is 15 residues long. Trimming shortened V by 3 bases and J by 10 bases, and 19 bases separated the two germline ends. Germline CDR1 reads SGHTA; CDR2 reads FQGNSA. The CDR3 protein is CASSFFRTDSYEQFF. The CDR3 DNA reads TGTGCCAGCAGCTTCTTCCGGACAGACTCCTACGAGCAGTTCTTC.

This chain connects TRBV27 to TRBJ2-1; 11 nucleotides line up with TRBD2. Trimming removed 6 bases from V and 10 bases from J; junction bases left unmatched: 11. CDR1 and CDR2 from the germline V gene are MNHEY and SMNVEV (reference sequence). The CDR3 spans 15 residues. CDR3 sequence: CASRGRLAGNYEQFF. DNA of the CDR3: TGTGCCAGCAGGGGTCGACTAGCGGGGAACTACGAGCAGTTCTTC.

This clonotype is medium-sized by share. The rearrangement uses TRBV6-6 and TRBJ2-5; D is unresolved. The CDR3 loop spans 11 amino acids. The V end lost 4 bases, the J end lost 4 bases, and 4 bases lay between the germline ends. Germline lookup yields CDR1 MNHNY and CDR2 SVGAGI (reference sequence). In nucleotides, the CDR3 is TGTGCCAGCAGTTCCGGAGAGACCCAGTACTTC. This codes for CASSSGETQYF.

Within the sample, this clonotype is medium-sized. The genes are TRBV27 and TRBJ2-3, with D possibly being TRBD1 (6 bases). The CDR3 covers 17 residues. The V end was cut by 2 bases, the J end by 0 bases, with 15 bases between. Germline CDR1 and CDR2: MNHEY and SMNVEV (reference sequence). The CDR3 protein is CASSLAKTRGSTDTQYF. The DNA of the CDR3 is TGTGCCAGCAGTTTAGCCAAAACCAGGGGAAGCACAGATACGCAGTATTTT.

This chain joins TRBV11-2 and TRBJ2-1, with 8 positions matching TRBD2. Trimming took 1 base from V and 7 from J; bases not matched to a gene: 3. Germline values: CDR1 SGHAT, CDR2 FQNNGV. The CDR3 spans 14 residues. CDR3 amino acids: CASSLVAGGNEQFF. The CDR3 bases are TGTGCCAGCAGCTTAGTGGCGGGAGGAAATGAGCAGTTCTTC. Full variable domain (missing parts from reference TRBV11-2 and TRBJ2-1): EAGVAQSPRYKIIEKRQSVAFWCNPISGHATLYWYQQILGQGPKLLIQFQNNGVVDDSQLPKDRFSAERLKGVDSTLKIQPAKLEDSAVYLCASSLVAGGNEQFFGPGTRLTVL.

The chain recombines TRBV4-1 with TRBJ2-3; 7 bases are shared with TRBD2. V trimming: 2 bases; J trimming: 4 bases; junction bases outside the gene matches: 6. The germline gives CDR1 MGHRA, CDR2 YSYEKL. The CDR3 loop spans 15 amino acids. CDR3 region: CASSQSGREADTQYF. The CDR3 nucleotides read TGCGCCAGCAGCCAATCGGGACGGGAGGCAGATACGCAGTATTTT.